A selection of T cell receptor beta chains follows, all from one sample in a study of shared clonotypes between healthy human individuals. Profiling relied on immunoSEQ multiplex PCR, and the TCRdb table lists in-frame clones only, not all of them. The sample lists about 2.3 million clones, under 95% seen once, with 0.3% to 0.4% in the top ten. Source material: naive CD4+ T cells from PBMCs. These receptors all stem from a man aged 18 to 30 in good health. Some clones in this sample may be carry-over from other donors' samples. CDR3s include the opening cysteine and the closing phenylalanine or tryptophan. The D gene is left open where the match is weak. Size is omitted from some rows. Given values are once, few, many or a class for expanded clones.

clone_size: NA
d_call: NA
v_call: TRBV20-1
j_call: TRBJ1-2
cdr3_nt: TGCAGTGCCCCCCAAGGCTATGGCTACACCTTC
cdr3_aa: CSAPQGYGYTF

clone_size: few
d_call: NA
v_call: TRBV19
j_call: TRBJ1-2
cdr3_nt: TGTGCCAGTAGGAAGGGGTATGGCTACACCTTC
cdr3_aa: CASRKGYGYTF

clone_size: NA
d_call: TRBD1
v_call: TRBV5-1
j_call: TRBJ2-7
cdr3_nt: TGCGCCAGCAGTTTCGGCGGACAGGAAAATGCCTACGAGCAGTACTTC
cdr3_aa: CASSFGGQENAYEQYF

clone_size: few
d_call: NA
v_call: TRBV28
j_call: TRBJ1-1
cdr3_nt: TGTGCCAGCAGTGGCCCTGGCACTGAAGCTTTCTTT
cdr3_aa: CASSGPGTEAFF

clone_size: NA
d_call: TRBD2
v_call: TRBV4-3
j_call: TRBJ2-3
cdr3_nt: TGCGCCAGCAGCCAAGAGGGTAGCGGGAGAGCTACGCAGTATTTT
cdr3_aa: CASSQEGSGRATQYF

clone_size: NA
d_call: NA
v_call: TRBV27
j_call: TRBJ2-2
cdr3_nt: TGTGCCAGCAGTCCCAATTCGGGCGGGGAGCTGTTTTTT
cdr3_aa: CASSPNSGGELFF

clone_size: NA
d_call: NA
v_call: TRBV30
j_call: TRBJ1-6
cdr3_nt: TGTGCCTGGACGCCCGGGCCATCAAATTCACCCCTCCACTTT
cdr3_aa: CAWTPGPSNSPLHF

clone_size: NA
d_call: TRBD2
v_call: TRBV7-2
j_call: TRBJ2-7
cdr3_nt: TGTGCCAGCAGCCGGGGGACTAGCGGGGGGCGGAACGAGCAGTACTTC
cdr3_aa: CASSRGTSGGRNEQYF

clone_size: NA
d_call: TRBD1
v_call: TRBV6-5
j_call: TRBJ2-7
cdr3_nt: TGTGCCAGCAGACGGGACAGGGCCTCCTACGAGCAGTACTTC
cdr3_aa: CASRRDRASYEQYF

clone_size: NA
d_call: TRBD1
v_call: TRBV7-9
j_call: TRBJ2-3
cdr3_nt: TGTGCCAGCAGCTTAGCGCTTGGGACAGGGACAGATACGCAGTATTTT
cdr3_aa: CASSLALGTGTDTQYF

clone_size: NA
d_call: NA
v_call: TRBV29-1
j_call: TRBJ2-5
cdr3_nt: TGCAGCGTTGCGGGGCAACTTCAAGAGACCCAGTACTTC
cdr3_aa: CSVAGQLQETQYF

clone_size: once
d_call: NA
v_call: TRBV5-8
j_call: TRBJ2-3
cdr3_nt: TGTGCCAGCAGCTTGGATACGCAGTATTTT
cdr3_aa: CASSLDTQYF

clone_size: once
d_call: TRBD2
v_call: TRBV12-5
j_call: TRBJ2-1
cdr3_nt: TGTGCTAGTGGTTTGGTACTAGGGCGGGAGGGCCGGGACAATGAGCAGTTCTTC
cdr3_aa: CASGLVLGREGRDNEQFF

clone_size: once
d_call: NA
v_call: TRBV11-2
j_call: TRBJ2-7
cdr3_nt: TGTGCCAGCAGCTCCCTCATCGCCGGGGCCCGCTCCTACGAGCAGTACTTC
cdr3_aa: CASSSLIAGARSYEQYF

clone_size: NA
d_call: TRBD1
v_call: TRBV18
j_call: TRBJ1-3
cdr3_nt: TGTGCCAGCTCACCACTCGAGGGGGCGGCCGGAAACACCATATATTTT
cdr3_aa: CASSPLEGAAGNTIYF

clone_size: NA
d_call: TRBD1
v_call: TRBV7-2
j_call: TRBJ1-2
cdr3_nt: TGTGCCAGCAGCACCCACCGGGACAGCCGCCTCTATGGCTACACCTTC
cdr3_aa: CASSTHRDSRLYGYTF

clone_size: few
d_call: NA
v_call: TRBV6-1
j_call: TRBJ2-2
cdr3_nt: TGTGCCAGCAGTGAAGCGAGGGGGTCCGGGGAGCTGTTTTTT
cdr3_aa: CASSEARGSGELFF

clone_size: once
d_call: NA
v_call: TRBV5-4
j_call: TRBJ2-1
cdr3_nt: TGTGCCAGCAGCTCCGAAACTAGAAGGTTGAGCAATGAGCAGTTCTTC
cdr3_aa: CASSSETRRLSNEQFF

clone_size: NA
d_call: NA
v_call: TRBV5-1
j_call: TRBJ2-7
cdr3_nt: TGCGCCAGCAGCCGGAGGGATACAAACTACGAGCAGTACTTC
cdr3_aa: CASSRRDTNYEQYF

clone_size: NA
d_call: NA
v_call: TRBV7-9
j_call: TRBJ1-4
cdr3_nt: TGTGCCAGCAGCTTGGGACCTTCCACTAATGAAAAACTGTTTTTT
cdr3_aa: CASSLGPSTNEKLFF

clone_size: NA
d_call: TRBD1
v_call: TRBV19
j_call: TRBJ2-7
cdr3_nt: TGTGCCAGTAGTATCACGGGACAGGGGATCGTCGAGCAGTACTTC
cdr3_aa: CASSITGQGIVEQYF

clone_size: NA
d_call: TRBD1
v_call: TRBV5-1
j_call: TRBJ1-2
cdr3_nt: TGCGCCAGCAGCTTGGTCTTTGGACAGGGTGGTGGCTACACCTTC
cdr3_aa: CASSLVFGQGGGYTF

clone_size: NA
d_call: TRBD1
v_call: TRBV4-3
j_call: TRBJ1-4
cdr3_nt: TGCGCCAGCAGCCAAGTCCATCGACAGGGCCCCAATGAAAAACTGTTTTTT
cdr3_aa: CASSQVHRQGPNEKLFF

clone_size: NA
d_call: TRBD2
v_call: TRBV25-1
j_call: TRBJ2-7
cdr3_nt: TGTGCCAGCAGTGTTAGCGGGAGTGGGTACGAGCAGTACTTC
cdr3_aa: CASSVSGSGYEQYF

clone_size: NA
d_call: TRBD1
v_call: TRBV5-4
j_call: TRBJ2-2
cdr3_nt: TGTGCCAGCAGCTTACAGGGGTCGTCGACCGGGGAGCTGTTTTTT
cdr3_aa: CASSLQGSSTGELFF

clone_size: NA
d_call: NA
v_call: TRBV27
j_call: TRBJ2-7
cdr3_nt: TGTGCCAGCAGTCCTTTAACTAGCTCCTACGAGCAGTACTTC
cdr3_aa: CASSPLTSSYEQYF

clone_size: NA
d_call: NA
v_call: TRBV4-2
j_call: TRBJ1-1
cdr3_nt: TGTGCCAGCAGCCAAGGACAGCCTAACACTGAAGCTTTCTTT
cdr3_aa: CASSQGQPNTEAFF

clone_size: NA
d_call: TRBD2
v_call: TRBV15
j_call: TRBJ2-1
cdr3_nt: TGTGCCACCAGCAGGGACCTTGGACTAGCGGGCTACAATGAGCAGTTCTTC
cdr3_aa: CATSRDLGLAGYNEQFF

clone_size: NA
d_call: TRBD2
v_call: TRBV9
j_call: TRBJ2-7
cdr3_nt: TGTGCCAGCAGCGTAGCCGCGGGAGGGCCCAACGAGCAGTACTTC
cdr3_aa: CASSVAAGGPNEQYF

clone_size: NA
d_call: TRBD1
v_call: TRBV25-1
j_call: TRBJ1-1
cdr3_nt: TGTGCCAGCAGTGAATCGGACAGGGAAAGAAACACTGAAGCTTTCTTT
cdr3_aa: CASSESDRERNTEAFF

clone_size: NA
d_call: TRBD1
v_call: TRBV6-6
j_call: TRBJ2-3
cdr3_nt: TGTGCCAGCAGACCCGGACAGGGTGGTACAGATACGCAGTATTTT
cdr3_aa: CASRPGQGGTDTQYF

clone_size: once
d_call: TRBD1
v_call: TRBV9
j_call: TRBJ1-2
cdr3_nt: TGTGCCAGCAGCGCCTCGACCGGGACAGGGGTGAATGGCTACACCTTC
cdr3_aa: CASSASTGTGVNGYTF

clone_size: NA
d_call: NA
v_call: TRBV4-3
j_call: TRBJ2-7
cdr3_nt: TGCGCCAGCAGCTCACACTACCCGCACTCCTACGAGCAGTACTTC
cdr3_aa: CASSSHYPHSYEQYF

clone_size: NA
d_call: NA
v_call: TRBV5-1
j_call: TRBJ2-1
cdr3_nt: TGCGCCAGCAGCTTGCCCTACAATGAGCAGTTCTTC
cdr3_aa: CASSLPYNEQFF

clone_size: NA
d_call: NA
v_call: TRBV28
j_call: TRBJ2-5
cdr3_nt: TGTGCCAGCAGTTTATTCGCTCCTTGGTACTTC
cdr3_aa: CASSLFAPWYF

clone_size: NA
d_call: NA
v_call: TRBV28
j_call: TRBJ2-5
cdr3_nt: TGTGCCAGCAGTTTCCTCCCAGGGACCGGGGGGACCCAGTACTTC
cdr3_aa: CASSFLPGTGGTQYF

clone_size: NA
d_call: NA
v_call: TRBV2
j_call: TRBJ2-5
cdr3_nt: TGTGCCAGCAGCCATGGACAGTCTCTCGGGGAGACCCAGTACTTC
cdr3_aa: CASSHGQSLGETQYF

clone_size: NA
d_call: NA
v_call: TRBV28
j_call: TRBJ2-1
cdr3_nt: TGTGCCAGCAGCCCGCCGGGGAGAAATGAGCAGTTCTTC
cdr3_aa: CASSPPGRNEQFF

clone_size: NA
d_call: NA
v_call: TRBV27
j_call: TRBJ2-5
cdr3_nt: TGTGCCAGCAGTCCCTCCCTCCAAGAGACCCAGTACTTC
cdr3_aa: CASSPSLQETQYF

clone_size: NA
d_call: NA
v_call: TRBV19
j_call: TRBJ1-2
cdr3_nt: TGTGCCAGTAGTATATATGTCGAACAAGTGGGCTATGGCTACACCTTC
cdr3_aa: CASSIYVEQVGYGYTF

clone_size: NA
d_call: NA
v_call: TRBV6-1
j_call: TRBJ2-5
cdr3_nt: TGTGCCAGCACAGAACGGGACAAAGAGACCCAGTACTTC
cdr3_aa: CASTERDKETQYF

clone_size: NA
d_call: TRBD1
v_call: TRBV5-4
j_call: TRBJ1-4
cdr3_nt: TGTGCCAGCAGCCGAACAGGGGGCTATGAAAAACTGTTTTTT
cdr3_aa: CASSRTGGYEKLFF

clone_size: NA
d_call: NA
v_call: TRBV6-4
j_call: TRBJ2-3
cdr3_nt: TGTGCCAGCAGTGCTAGGGCAGGTCCCACAGATACGCAGTATTTT
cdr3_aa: CASSARAGPTDTQYF

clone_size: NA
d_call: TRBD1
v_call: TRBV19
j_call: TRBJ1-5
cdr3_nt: TGTGCCAGTAGTATAGAACAGGGGCGGAATCAGCCCCAGCATTTT
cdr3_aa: CASSIEQGRNQPQHF

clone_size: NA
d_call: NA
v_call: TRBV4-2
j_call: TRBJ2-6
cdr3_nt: TGTGCCAGCAGCCAAGCGCGGGATGGGGCCAACGTCCTGACTTTC
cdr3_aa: CASSQARDGANVLTF

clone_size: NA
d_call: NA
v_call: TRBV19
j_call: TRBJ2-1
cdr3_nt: TGTGCCAGTAGTATAGCCCAGGGTTGGAATGAGCAGTTCTTC
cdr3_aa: CASSIAQGWNEQFF

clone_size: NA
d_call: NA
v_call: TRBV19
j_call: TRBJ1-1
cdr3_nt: TGTGCCAGTAGTTGGAGGGGAAACACTGAAGCTTTCTTT
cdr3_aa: CASSWRGNTEAFF

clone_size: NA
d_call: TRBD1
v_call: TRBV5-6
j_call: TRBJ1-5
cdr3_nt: TGTGCCAGCAGCGACACAGGGGCGACCTATCAGCCCCAGCATTTT
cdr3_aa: CASSDTGATYQPQHF

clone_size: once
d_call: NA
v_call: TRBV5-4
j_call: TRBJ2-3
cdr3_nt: TGTGCCAGCAGCTTGGTGCGGGGTGGGGGAGATACGCAGTATTTT
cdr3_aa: CASSLVRGGGDTQYF

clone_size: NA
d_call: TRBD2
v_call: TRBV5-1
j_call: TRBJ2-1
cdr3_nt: TGCGCCAGCAGCGGGACGGCTAGCGGGAGGACAACCTACAATGAGCAGTTCTTC
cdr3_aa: CASSGTASGRTTYNEQFF

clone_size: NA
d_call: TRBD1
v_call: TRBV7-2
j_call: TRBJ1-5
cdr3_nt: TGTGCCAGCAGCTGGGGACAGGGGGCAGGTCAGCCCCAGCATTTT
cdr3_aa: CASSWGQGAGQPQHF

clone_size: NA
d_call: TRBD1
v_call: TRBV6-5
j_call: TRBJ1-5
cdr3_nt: TGTGCCAGCAGTTCAAGACAGGGGGCGATTCATCAGCCCCAGCATTTT
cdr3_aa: CASSSRQGAIHQPQHF

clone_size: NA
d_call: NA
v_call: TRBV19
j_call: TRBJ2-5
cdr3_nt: TGTGCCAGTAGTATATATGCGAAACAAGAGACCCAGTACTTC
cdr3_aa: CASSIYAKQETQYF

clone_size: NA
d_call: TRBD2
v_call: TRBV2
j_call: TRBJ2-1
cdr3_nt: TGTGCCAGCAGGGGGACTAGCGGGGCCGTTGGGCAGTTCTTC
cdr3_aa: CASRGTSGAVGQFF

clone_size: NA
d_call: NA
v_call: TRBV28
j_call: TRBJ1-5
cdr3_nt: TGTGCCAGCAGTTCTGCGGGGGAGCCCCAGCATTTT
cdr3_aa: CASSSAGEPQHF

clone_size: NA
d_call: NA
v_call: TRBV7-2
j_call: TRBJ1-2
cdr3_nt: TGTGCCAGCAGCTTAGACCCTTTCTATGGCTACACCTTC
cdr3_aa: CASSLDPFYGYTF

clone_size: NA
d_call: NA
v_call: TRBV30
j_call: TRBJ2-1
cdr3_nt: TGTGCCTGGAGTGTACGGACAGTGGGGGGCTCCTACAATGAGCAGTTCTTC
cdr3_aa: CAWSVRTVGGSYNEQFF

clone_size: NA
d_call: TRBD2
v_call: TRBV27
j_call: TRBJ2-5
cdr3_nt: TGTGCCAGCAGTGTACTAGCGGGACAAGAGACCCAGTACTTC
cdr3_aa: CASSVLAGQETQYF

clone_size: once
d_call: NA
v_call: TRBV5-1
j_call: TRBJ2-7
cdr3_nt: TGCGCCAGCAGCTTGGGGTCAAGTGGGAGTTTCTACGAGCAGTACTTC
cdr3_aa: CASSLGSSGSFYEQYF

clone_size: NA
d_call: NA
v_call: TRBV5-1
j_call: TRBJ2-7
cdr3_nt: TGCGCCAGCAGCTTGGACAGGGCGGGAGAGCAGTACTTC
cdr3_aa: CASSLDRAGEQYF